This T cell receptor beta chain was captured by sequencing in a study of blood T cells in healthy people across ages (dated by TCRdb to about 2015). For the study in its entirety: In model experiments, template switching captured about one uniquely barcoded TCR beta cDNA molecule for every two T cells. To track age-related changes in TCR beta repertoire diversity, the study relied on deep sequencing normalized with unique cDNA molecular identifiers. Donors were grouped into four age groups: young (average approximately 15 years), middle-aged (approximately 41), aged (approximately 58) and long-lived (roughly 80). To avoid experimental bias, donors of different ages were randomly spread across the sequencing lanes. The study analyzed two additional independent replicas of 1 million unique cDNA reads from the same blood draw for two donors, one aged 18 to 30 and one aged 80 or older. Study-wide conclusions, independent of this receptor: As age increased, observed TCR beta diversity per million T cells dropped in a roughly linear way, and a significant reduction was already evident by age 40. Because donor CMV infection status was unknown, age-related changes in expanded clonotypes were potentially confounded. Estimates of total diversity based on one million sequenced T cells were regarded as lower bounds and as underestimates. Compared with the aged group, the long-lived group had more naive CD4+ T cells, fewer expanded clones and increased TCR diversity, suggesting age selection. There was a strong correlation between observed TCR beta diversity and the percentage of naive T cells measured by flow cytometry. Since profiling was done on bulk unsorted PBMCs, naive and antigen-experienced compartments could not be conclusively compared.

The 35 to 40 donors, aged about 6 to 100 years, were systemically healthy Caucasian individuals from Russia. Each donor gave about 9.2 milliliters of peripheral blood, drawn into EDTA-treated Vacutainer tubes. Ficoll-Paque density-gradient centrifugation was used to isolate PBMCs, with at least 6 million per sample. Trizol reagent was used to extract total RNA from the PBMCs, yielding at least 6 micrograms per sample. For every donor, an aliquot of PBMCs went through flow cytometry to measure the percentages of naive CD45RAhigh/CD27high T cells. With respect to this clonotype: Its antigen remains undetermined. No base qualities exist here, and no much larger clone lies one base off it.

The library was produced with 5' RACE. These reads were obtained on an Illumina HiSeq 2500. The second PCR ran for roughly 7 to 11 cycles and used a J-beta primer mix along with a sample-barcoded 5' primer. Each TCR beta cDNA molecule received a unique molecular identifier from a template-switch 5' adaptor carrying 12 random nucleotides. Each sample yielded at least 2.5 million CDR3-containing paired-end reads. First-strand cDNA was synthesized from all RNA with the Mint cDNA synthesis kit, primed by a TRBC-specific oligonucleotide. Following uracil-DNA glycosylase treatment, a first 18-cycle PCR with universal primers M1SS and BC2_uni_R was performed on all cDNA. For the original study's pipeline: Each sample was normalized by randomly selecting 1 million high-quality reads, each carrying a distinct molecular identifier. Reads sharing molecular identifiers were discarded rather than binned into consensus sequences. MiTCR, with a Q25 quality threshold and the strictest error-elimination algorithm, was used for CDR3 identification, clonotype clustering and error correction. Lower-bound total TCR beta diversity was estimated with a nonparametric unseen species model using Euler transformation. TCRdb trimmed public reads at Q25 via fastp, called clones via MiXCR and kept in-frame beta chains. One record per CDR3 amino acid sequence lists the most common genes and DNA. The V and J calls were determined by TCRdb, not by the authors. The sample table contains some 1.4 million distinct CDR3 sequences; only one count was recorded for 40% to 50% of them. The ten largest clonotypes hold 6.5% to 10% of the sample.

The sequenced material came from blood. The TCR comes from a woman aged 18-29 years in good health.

The CDR3 has the sequence CASTTWGQVFFGNTIYF. The nucleotide sequence is given as TGTGCCAGCACTACCTGGGGACAGGTTTTTTTTGGAAACACCATATATTTT. The V and J genes are TRBV21-1 and TRBJ1-3; the DNA was not compared with TRBD1, the D call given in the table. TRBV21-1 counts as a pseudogene. The CDR3 numbers 17 residues from cysteine through phenylalanine. Of all the DNA, just the CDR3 is kept, 51 bases in frame from base 1.